This T cell receptor (beta chain) was retrieved from a study of shared clonotypes between healthy human individuals. Trimming stripped 4 bases from V and 7 bases from J, with 7 bases between. Germline values: CDR1 SGHNT, CDR2 YENEEA. The length of the CDR3 is 11 residues. Clones were read by immunoSEQ multiplex PCR, and TCRdb kept only the in-frame ones, dropping some. This table holds around 1.1 million clones, around three quarters found once. Sequencing was performed on memory CD4+ T cells from PBMCs. Sample subset: CD45RA-negative fraction. This chain joins TRBV11-3 and TRBJ2-5, with a weak D call TRBD2 (5 bases). The source is a man aged 18 to 30 in good health. Some clones in this sample may be carry-over from other donors' samples. The CDR3, as DNA: TGTGCCAGCAGCTATGGAGGGACCCAGTACTTC. The encoded protein is CASSYGGTQYF.